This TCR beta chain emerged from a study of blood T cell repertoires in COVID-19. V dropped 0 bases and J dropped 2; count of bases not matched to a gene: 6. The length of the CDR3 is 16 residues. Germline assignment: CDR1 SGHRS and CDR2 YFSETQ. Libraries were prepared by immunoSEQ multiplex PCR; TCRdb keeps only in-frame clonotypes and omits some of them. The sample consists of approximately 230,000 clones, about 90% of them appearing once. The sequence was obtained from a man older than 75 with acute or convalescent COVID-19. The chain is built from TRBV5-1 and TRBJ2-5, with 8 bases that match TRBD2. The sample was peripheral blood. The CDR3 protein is CASSLGGSGKQETQYF. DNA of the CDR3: TGCGCCAGCAGCTTGGGAGGTAGCGGGAAACAAGAGACCCAGTACTTC.